This entry is about one T cell receptor (beta chain). What this receptor recognizes is not known. No base quality values were provided; no much bigger clone lies one nucleotide off. The time point label, read with the paper, signifies: baseline before oral tofacitinib. From alopecia areata patients, peripheral blood was collected along with lesional scalp punch biopsies. PBMCs were isolated by density centrifugation and stained for CD3, CD4 and CD8, after which CD4+ and CD8+ T cells were sorted on a FACSAria. Taken from cysteine to phenylalanine, the CDR3 has 11 residues. The sequence is cut down to CDR3 DNA, 33 bases in frame from base 1. A distance of 8 bases separates the germline ends of V and J, which lose 11 bases and 0 bases respectively. The germline V gene provides CDR1 ENHRY and CDR2 SYGVKD. The data originate from a study of CD8+ T cells in alopecia areata (dated by TCRdb to about 2018). About the investigation overall: Treated patients were enrolled in an open-label pilot trial of oral tofacitinib, 5 to 10 mg twice daily, for moderate-to-severe alopecia areata. Patients received tofacitinib for 6 to 18 months and were then followed off drug for 6 months to check for delayed response and recurrence. High-throughput TCRbeta sequencing was used to examine T cell clonal expansion in alopecia areata in both the C3H/HeJ mouse model and human patients. On the human side, TCRbeta sequencing was run on scalp tissue and on sorted CD4+ and CD8+ peripheral blood T cells from healthy controls and from alopecia areata patients with either patchy or totalis/universalis disease. Tofacitinib-treated patients had biopsies at baseline and at 4 and 24 weeks of treatment, with a later scalp biopsy in several patients. Clonality in the scalp was compared among normal scalp (n=4), patchy alopecia areata scalp (n=8), and alopecia totalis/universalis scalp (n=8). RNA came from the PAXgene miRNA kit for fixed scalp, the miRNeasy kit for PBMCs, and the RNeasy kit for mouse skin. TCRbeta CDR3 regions were amplified by immunoSEQ multiplex PCR using 35 Vbeta forward and 13 Jbeta reverse primers. Study-level results and caveats: Scalp TCR repertoire analysis is complicated because resident alphabeta T cells in normal human skin are also sequenced, whereas mouse skin is dominated by gammadelta T cells. Lesional scalp, especially in alopecia totalis/universalis, showed higher clonality and more expanded CD8+ clones than normal scalp, suggesting antigenic drive. Shared TCR sequences between patients were less evident than in mice, which may be partly attributable to HLA diversity in the patient population.

Library creation used the immunoSEQ multiplex PCR assay. For TCR sequencing, RNA was extracted from every sample and reverse transcribed into cDNA to serve as template. First-strand cDNA was synthesized with SuperScript III using a 2:1 mix of oligo-dT and random hexamers. Amplification bias was assessed with a synthetic immune receptor repertoire, and residual bias was removed computationally. Regarding the original processing steps: Raw reads were preprocessed for error removal, and CDR3 was defined according to IMGT conventions as running from the conserved cysteine to phenylalanine. Clonality was calculated as 1 minus Shannon entropy normalized by log2 of the number of productive unique TCRs. CD4 or CD8 identity of scalp clones was inferred by cross-referencing scalp TCRbeta sequences with sorted blood CD4 and CD8 repertoires. Not all clones reach the TCRdb copy of this immuneACCESS table, which keeps in-frame sequences only. Checked studies attribute under half of the gap to unresolved V genes and leave the rest unexplained. The V and J calls and clone size come from that table; D and trimming were worked out from the DNA. A total of roughly 200,000 clones appear in this sample, almost 65% of them only once. Roughly 1.7% of the sample lies in the top ten.

This receptor was taken from a human donor with alopecia areata. The chain joins TRBV10-3 to TRBJ2-7; the D assignment is uncertain and may be TRBD1 or TRBD2, with 5 bases supporting each. The specimen was CD4+ T cells sorted from blood, collected at week 0. The encoded CDR3 is CAHGTSYEQYF. The sequenced DNA is TGTGCCCATGGGACCTCCTACGAGCAGTACTTC.